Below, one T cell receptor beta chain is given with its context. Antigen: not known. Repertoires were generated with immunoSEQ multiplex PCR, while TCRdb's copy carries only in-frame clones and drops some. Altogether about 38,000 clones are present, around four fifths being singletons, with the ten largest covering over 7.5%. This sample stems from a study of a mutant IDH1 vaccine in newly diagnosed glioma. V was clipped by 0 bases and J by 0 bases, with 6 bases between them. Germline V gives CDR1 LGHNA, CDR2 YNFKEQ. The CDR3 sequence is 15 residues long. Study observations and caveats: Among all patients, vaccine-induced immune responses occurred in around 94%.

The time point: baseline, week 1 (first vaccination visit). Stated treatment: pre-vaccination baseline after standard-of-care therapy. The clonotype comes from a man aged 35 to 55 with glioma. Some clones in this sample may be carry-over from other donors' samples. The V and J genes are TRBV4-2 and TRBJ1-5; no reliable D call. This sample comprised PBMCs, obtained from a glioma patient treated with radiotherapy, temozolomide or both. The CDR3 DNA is TGTGCCAGCAGCCAAGAAGGTAGTAGCAATCAGCCCCAGCATTTT. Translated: CASSQEGSSNQPQHF.